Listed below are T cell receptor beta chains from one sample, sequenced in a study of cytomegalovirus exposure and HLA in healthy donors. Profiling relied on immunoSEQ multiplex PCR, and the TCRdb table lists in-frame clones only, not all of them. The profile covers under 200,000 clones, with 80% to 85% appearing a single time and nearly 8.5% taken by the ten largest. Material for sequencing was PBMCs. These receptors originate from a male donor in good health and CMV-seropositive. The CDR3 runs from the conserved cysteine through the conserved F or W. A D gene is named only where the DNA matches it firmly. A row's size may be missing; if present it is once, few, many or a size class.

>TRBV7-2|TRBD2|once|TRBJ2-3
TGTGCCAGCAGCCACTCAGCGGGAGGGCCTCAAGATACGCAGTATTTT
CASSHSAGGPQDTQYF
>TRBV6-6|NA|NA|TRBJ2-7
TGTGCCAGCACCCTAACTTTCTCCTACGAGCAGTACTTC
CASTLTFSYEQYF
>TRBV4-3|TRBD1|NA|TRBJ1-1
TGCGCCAGCAGCCAAGAAGCACAGGGGGCGCACACTGAAGCTTTCTTT
CASSQEAQGAHTEAFF
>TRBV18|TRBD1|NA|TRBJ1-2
TGTGCCAGCTCACCGGGTCCCGGGACAGGGTACGATTCTGAAGGCTACACCTTC
CASSPGPGTGYDSEGYTF
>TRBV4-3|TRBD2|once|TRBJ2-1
TGCGCCAGCAGCCAAGAGGCTAGCGGGGGCCTGGTTTACAATGAGCAGTTCTTC
CASSQEASGGLVYNEQFF
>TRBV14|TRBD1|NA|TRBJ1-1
TGTGCCAGCAGCAAACAGGGGGCTAAAGCTTTCTTT
CASSKQGAKAFF
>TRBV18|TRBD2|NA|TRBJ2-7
TGTGCCAGCCGGGGGACTAGCGGCTCCTACGAGCAGTACTTC
CASRGTSGSYEQYF
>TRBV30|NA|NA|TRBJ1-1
TGTGCCTGGAGTGTCTCGGACACTGAAGCTTTCTTT
CAWSVSDTEAFF
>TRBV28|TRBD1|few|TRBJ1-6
TGTGCCAGCAGTTTCCCTCGTCGGACAGGCGATAATTCACCCCTCCACTTT
CASSFPRRTGDNSPLHF
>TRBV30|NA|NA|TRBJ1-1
TGTGCCTGGATACGTGGACAGAACACTGAAGCTTTCTTT
CAWIRGQNTEAFF
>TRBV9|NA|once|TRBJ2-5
TGTGCCAGCAGCGTAGCTACTCAAGAGACCCAGTACTTC
CASSVATQETQYF
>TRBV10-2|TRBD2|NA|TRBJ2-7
TGCGCCAGCAGGCCCACTAGCGGCGAGCAGTACTTC
CASRPTSGEQYF
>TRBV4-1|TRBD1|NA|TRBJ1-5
TGCGCCAGCAGCCAAGGGGACAGGTTAGATTGGCCCCAGCATTTT
CASSQGDRLDWPQHF
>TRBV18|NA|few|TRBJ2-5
TGTGCCAGCTCCACCCGGGAGCAAGAGACCCAGTACTTC
CASSTREQETQYF
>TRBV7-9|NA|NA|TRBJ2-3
TGTGCCAGCAGCGTCCCTCAGGGTACGCAGTGTTTT
CASSVPQGTQCF
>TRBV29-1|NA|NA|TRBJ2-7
TGCAGCGTTGAAGGTGTGGAGGAGTACGAGCAGTACTTC
CSVEGVEEYEQYF
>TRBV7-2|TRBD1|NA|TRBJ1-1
TGTGCCAGCAGCCGAAGGACAGGGTTGAACACTGAAGCTTTCTTT
CASSRRTGLNTEAFF
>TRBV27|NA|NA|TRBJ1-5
TGTGCCAGCAGCCCTCGACAGACGGGCCATCAGCCCCAGCATTTT
CASSPRQTGHQPQHF
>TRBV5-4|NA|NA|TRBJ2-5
TGTGCCAGCAGCTCCATGGGGGCCCAAGAGACCCAGTACTTC
CASSSMGAQETQYF
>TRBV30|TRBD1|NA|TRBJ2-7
TGTGCCTGGAGTGTTAACAGGGGGAGAAGCGAGCAGTACTTC
CAWSVNRGRSEQYF
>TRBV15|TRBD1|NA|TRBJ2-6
TGTGCCACCAGCAGTCAGGGGGCGAGGTCTGGGGCCAACGTCCTGACTTTC
CATSSQGARSGANVLTF
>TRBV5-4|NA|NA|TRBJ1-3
TGTGCCAGCAGCTTGGAGATCGTGGGGCCTGGAAACACCATATATTTT
CASSLEIVGPGNTIYF
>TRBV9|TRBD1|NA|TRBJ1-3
TGTGCCAGCAGCCTGACAGGGGGTGAAGGGGACACCATATATTTT
CASSLTGGEGDTIYF
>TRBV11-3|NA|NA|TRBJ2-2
TGTGCCAGCAGCTGGAGTGATAACACCGGGGAGCTGTTTTTT
CASSWSDNTGELFF
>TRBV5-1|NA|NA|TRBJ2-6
TGCGCCAGCAGCTTTGGGCTAGCTGGCTCTGGGGCCAACGTCCTGACTTTC
CASSFGLAGSGANVLTF
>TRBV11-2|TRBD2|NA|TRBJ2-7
TGTGCCAGCAGCTTCTCTAGCGGGAGGTTCAGCTCCTACGAGCAGTACTTC
CASSFSSGRFSSYEQYF